This T cell receptor beta chain comes out of a study of vaccination and CD4 T cells after COVID-19 (dated by TCRdb to 2022 to 2024). As for the study more broadly: Convalescent patients had a positive SARS-CoV-2 result on nasal swab PCR, and of these patients, about ten had mild disease and one had severe disease. Participants got two doses of the Pfizer-BioNTech BNT162b2 vaccine (n=8) or two doses of the Moderna mRNA-1273 vaccine (n=2). Post-vaccine blood samples were obtained a median of around 74 days after the second vaccine dose, with a range of roughly 14 to 241 days. In more than eight COVID-19 convalescent patients and a handful of infection-naive healthy vaccine recipients, researchers compared the spike-specific CD4+ TCR repertoire from before mRNA vaccination with the repertoire from after. The convalescent cohort included six males and four females, with two Hispanic individuals, seven Caucasians, two Asians and one multiracial person. Control cultures received a CEFX viral epitope pool as the positive control, an HIV-1 Nef peptide pool as the negative control, or no peptide. Culture stimuli were overlapping spike peptide pools from SARS-CoV-2 and from the common cold coronaviruses HCoV-NL63, HCoV-OC43 and HCoV-229E. Post-COVID blood samples were collected from convalescent patients a median of approximately 100 days after diagnosis, with a range of about 30 to 180 days. What the study reported, not specific to this receptor: Only a relatively small number of convalescent patients were included in the study, and early timepoints following natural infection were not analyzed. In convalescent patients, a median roughly 87% of post-vaccine SARS-CoV-2-reactive clones were detected only after vaccination, and vaccine-specific priming was suggested by this finding. Of the vaccine-specific clones found in convalescent patients, nearly all (304 of 307) were mono-reactive for SARS-CoV-2 spike instead of being cross-reactive with common cold coronaviruses. An increase in the median number of SARS-CoV-2-reactive clonotypes from 20 to 25 after infection to 38 after vaccination was observed, but the change was not found to be significant.

The CDR3, from cysteine to phenylalanine, totals 14 residues. The entry retains the CDR3 DNA only, 42 bases that are in frame from base 1. This specimen's treatment or condition label, interpreted: approximately 11-day PBMC culture with coronavirus spike peptide pools or control peptides (ViraFEST assay). To expand antigen-specific T cells with peptide pools and then pick out the expanded clonotypes through TCR sequencing, the study relied on the ViraFEST assay. Positive SARS-CoV-2 PCR tests in the convalescent patients dated from March to December 2020, before Alpha, Beta and Delta variants emerged in the United States. About 1.8 million PBMCs per well were cultured in IMDM with roughly 4.8% human AB serum and about 9.2 IU/ml IL-2, plus 10 ug/ml peptide pools. On days 3 and 7, half of the culture medium was replaced with fresh IL-2-containing medium. After nine to eleven days of culture, CD4+ T cells were isolated by negative selection with the EasySep CD4+ T cell isolation kit. PBMCs were separated from whole blood using Ficoll-Paque Plus gradient centrifugation and then either used fresh or cryopreserved at -140C. Each culture condition was generally run in triplicate wells.

Details on this clonotype: Its antigen target is currently unknown. A far larger clone lies a single base away; this is likely a read error.

Library generation was performed with PCR. At the Johns Hopkins FTIC core, DNA from the cultured CD4+ T cells underwent TCR sequencing with the Oncomine TCR Beta short-read assay. The QIAamp micro DNA kit was used to extract genomic DNA from the cultured CD4+ T cells. Oncomine TCR Beta libraries from cultured CD4+ T cells were pooled with unique dual indexes and sequenced on an Illumina iSeq 100. The published analysis was carried out like this. Non-productive sequences were removed, and CDR3s not starting with C, not ending with F or W, or shorter than 7 amino acids were discarded. The MANAFEST web application was used to identify antigen-specific clonotypes by comparing peptide-stimulated wells against reference wells and other culture wells. To be called positive, a clone needed an FDR below 0.05, an odds ratio above 5, and a productive frequency above 0.1% in at least two of three replicate wells. Cross-reactive clonotypes were defined as significantly expanded in both SARS-CoV-2 spike wells and at least one common cold coronavirus spike condition. Similarity between CDR3 sequences was evaluated in R version 3.6.1 using Levenshtein distances (stringdist) and unrooted phylogenetic trees (ape). The public reads were quality trimmed at Q25 with fastp and then assembled into clones with MiXCR by TCRdb, keeping productive beta chains. Under each unique CDR3 protein, matching rows form one entry showing the most common genes and DNA. The V and J calls here are based on TCRdb, not the publication. The sample table shows 20,000 or so distinct CDR3 sequences, and about half are seen once. 10% of the sample is held by the ten biggest clonotypes.

The sequence is built from TRBV5-3 and TRBJ1-1; tentative D gene TRBD1, with 5 bases matching. TRBV5-3 carries the ORF label, with uncertain function. The input for sequencing was CD4+ T cells from blood, cultured in vitro, taken before SARS-CoV-2 vaccination. This sequence was found in a human donor who had recovered from COVID-19. The CDR3 protein is CASSLGVINTEAFF. The nucleotide sequence reads as follows: TGTGCCAGCAGCTTGGGGGTGATCAACACTGAAGCTTTCTTT.